The sequence of this TCR beta chain was determined in a study of sequential checkpoint blockade in melanoma. At the level of the study: Patients were randomized 1:1 to nivolumab-then-ipilimumab or ipilimumab-then-nivolumab first-line. Approximately 20 patients had tumor biopsies before treatment and at week 13.

The CDR3 length is 15 residues. Germline trimming cut 7 bases from V and 4 bases from J; bases unmatched to any gene: 10. The germline CDR1 and CDR2 sequences are MNHGY and SAAAGT. Sample treatment: randomized to nivolumab then ipilimumab (arm A) or the reverse (arm B). The sample holds a few counts of this clone. The antigen remains unidentified. Study-wide results and caveats: Mutational load did not correlate with tumor T-cell fraction or clonality.

Profiled with immunoSEQ multiplex PCR; TCRdb holds only in-frame clones, not every one. Counted here are several thousand clones, 20% to 25% occurring once; the ten biggest clones make up around 12%. The sample here was tumor tissue (inferred from file names), taken from a patient given nivolumab and ipilimumab in sequence. The chain combines TRBV6-8 with TRBJ2-7; TRBD1 matches 10 bases. This TCR derives from a human donor with melanoma. The CDR3 sequence: CASTILWTGGYEQYF. CDR3 bases: TGTGCCAGCACTATACTTTGGACAGGGGGTTACGAGCAGTACTTC.